These T cell receptor beta chains were read from a single sample in a study of early T cells in non-severe SARS-CoV-2 infection. TCRdb called the 5' RACE reads again in MiXCR, with one record for every CDR3 protein. The profile shows 85,000 to 100,000 distinct CDR3 sequences, 8% to 13% of them singletons. The sequencing used whole blood, collected at baseline. These receptors originate from an adult who was a healthcare worker with PCR-confirmed SARS-CoV-2 infection or an uninfected control (not recorded which). CDR3s include the opening cysteine and the closing phenylalanine or tryptophan. D genes are given only for firm matches. Clone size appears in some rows only: once, few, many, or a class for an expanded clone.

few	TRBD2	TRBJ2-3	TRBV5-4	TGTGCCAGCAGCCTAGGGGAAGGTGCGGGACTAGACACAGATACGCAGTATTTT	CASSLGEGAGLDTDTQYF
.	TRBD1	TRBJ2-1	TRBV10-3	TGTGCCATCGGTTCAGGGGGCAAGTCCTACAATGAGCAGTTCTTC	CAIGSGGKSYNEQFF
few	.	TRBJ1-5	TRBV24-1	TGTGCCACCAGTAGCCGGGTAACTCGCCCGAGCAATCAGCCCCAGCATTTT	CATSSRVTRPSNQPQHF
.	.	TRBJ2-5	TRBV2	TGTGCCAGCAAGGACGGGGGCGGAGAGACCCAGTACTTC	CASKDGGGETQYF
many	.	TRBJ1-1	TRBV6-6	TGTGCCAGCGGACAGTTGAACACTGAAGCTTTCTTT	CASGQLNTEAFF
.	.	TRBJ2-3	TRBV11-2	TGTGCCAGCAGCTTGGGTTCTTCAGGAGATACGCAGTATTTT	CASSLGSSGDTQYF
few	.	TRBJ2-3	TRBV6-1	TGTGCCAGCATGGAAGAGGTTAGCACAGATACGCAGTATTTT	CASMEEVSTDTQYF
.	.	TRBJ1-6	TRBV3-1	TGTGCCAGCAGCCAAGGCGCTGTGAATTCACCCCTCCACTTT	CASSQGAVNSPLHF
few	.	TRBJ2-7	TRBV12-5	TGTGCTAGTGGTTTGTTGGGGGTGTCCTACGAGCAGTACTTC	CASGLLGVSYEQYF
.	.	TRBJ1-1	TRBV12-3/TRBV12-4	TGTGCCAGCATCGGGGCAAGGGACACTGAAGCTTTCTTT	CASIGARDTEAFF
few	.	TRBJ1-1	TRBV29-1	TGCAGCGCCCGGACAGTGAACACTGAAGCTTTCTTT	CSARTVNTEAFF
few	.	TRBJ2-1	TRBV7-2	TGTGCCAGCAGCTTAGTCATGGGTGCGGGCAATGAGCAGTTCTTC	CASSLVMGAGNEQFF
few	.	TRBJ2-1	TRBV6-1	TGTGCCACCTCATCTACTGACAGCAATGAGCAGTTCTTC	CATSSTDSNEQFF
.	.	TRBJ1-1	TRBV29-1	TGCAGCGTTGCGAGGCGGACCGACACTGAAGCTTTCTTT	CSVARRTDTEAFF
few	TRBD1	TRBJ1-2	TRBV3-1	TGTGCCAGCAGCCAAGATATAACAGGGGGATATGGCTACACCTTC	CASSQDITGGYGYTF
.	.	TRBJ1-6	TRBV27	TGTGCCAGCAGTCTTGCCCCGGTGTTCAGTTCACCCCTCCACTTT	CASSLAPVFSSPLHF
few	.	TRBJ2-1	TRBV7-9	TGTGCCAGCAGCTTAGAGGGAGGAACTTACAATGAGCAGTTCTTC	CASSLEGGTYNEQFF
many	.	TRBJ1-1	TRBV6-4	TGTGCCAGCAGTCCTGGTGGGGCAAGCACTGAAGCTTTCTTT	CASSPGGASTEAFF
many	.	TRBJ1-1	TRBV29-1	TGCAGCGTTGAGCGGGGGGAGAACACTGAAGCTTTCTTT	CSVERGENTEAFF
.	.	TRBJ2-1	TRBV20-1	TGCAGTGCTCCCCGCACAGGGAACGCTGAGCAGTTCTTC	CSAPRTGNAEQFF
.	.	TRBJ2-1	TRBV2	TGTGCCAGCAGTGTGCTTCTTGATTATGAGCAGTTCTTC	CASSVLLDYEQFF
.	.	TRBJ1-5	TRBV3-1	TGTGCCAGCAGCCATATAGGGAGCAATCAGCCCCAGCATTTT	CASSHIGSNQPQHF